This T cell receptor beta chain was observed in a study of vaccination effects on CD4 cells after COVID-19 (dated by TCRdb to the early 2020s). The study in broad terms: Post-vaccine samples across the study were collected a median of 72 days after the second dose, with a range of 14 to 241. The study compared SARS-CoV-2 spike-specific CD4+ TCR repertoires before and after mRNA vaccination in COVID-19 convalescent patients and infection-naive vaccine recipients. The full study included some 10 COVID-19 convalescent patients and a handful of SARS-CoV-2-naive healthy vaccine recipients. Cultures from other donors in the study were sequenced using the Oncomine TCR Beta short-read assay on an Illumina iSeq 100.

The ViraFEST assay stimulated PBMC with viral peptide pools and then used TCR sequencing to identify antigen-specific CD4+ T cell clonotypes by expansion. After more than nine days of culture, CD4+ T cells were isolated with the EasySep CD4+ T cell isolation kit. Each participant got two doses of an mRNA SARS-CoV-2 vaccine, either BNT162b2 or mRNA-1273. None of the healthy vaccine recipients had a prior SARS-CoV-2 infection, which was confirmed by nucleocapsid antibody tests that came back negative both before and after vaccination. Approximately 2 million PBMC per well were cultured in IMDM with roughly 5% human AB serum, 10 IU/ml IL-2 and gentamicin, plus 10 ug/ml peptides. On days 3 and 7, half of the culture medium was replaced with fresh IL-2-containing medium. Unless noted otherwise, every peptide stimulation condition was grown in triplicate wells. Using Ficoll-Paque Plus gradient centrifugation, PBMC were separated from whole blood and then either used fresh or cryopreserved at -140C. The overlapping peptide pools covered the spike proteins of SARS-CoV-2 as well as those of the common cold coronaviruses HCoV-NL63, HCoV-OC43 and HCoV-229E. The QIAamp micro DNA kit was used to extract genomic DNA from the cultured CD4+ T cells.

A remark on this clone: The antigen it recognizes is unknown. Base qualities are missing; no much larger clone stands one base away.

The research as a whole found: Marked clonal contraction was observed in both infection-induced and vaccine-induced clones at late post-vaccination timepoints, consistent with waning T cell responses. Limitations of the study were the small number of convalescent patients and the absence of early post-infection timepoints. Among healthy vaccine recipients, nearly all vaccine-induced clones were SARS-CoV-2 mono-reactive, and only 1 of 255 was cross-reactive with common cold coronaviruses.

Including cysteine and phenylalanine, the CDR3 has 15 amino acids. Only the CDR3 DNA is retained, 45 bases long and in frame from the first base. CDR1 LNHDA and CDR2 SQIVND are derived from the germline V gene (reference sequence). Unmatched junction bases come to 5, with V trimmed by 4 bases and J by 7 bases. The library was obtained by the immunoSEQ multiplex PCR assay. DNA from the CD4+ T cells that had been cultured and isolated underwent TCR beta CDR3 sequencing. The paper's processing steps were these. The analysis removed non-productive TCR sequences, trimmed reads to the CDR3 region, and retained only CDR3s that were 7 or more amino acids long. Antigen-specific clonotypes were identified using the MANAFEST web app by comparison of expansion in peptide wells against reference cultures. To be called positive, a clone needed expansion at FDR<0.05 compared with the reference and with all other wells, an odds ratio greater than 5, and a frequency greater than 0.1% in two replicate wells. Cross-reactive clonotypes were defined as significantly expanded in SARS-CoV-2 spike wells and in at least one common cold coronavirus spike condition. Levenshtein distance calculated with the stringdist R package was used to assess CDR3 similarity, and unrooted trees were constructed with ape in R 3.6.1. In TCRdb, the immuneACCESS table is reduced to in-frame sequences with V and J assigned. These tables do not hold every clone; where another copy was compared, an unresolved V gene accounts for under half, and the others remain unexplained. Clone size and V and J calls were adopted from that table, with D and trimming inferred from the DNA. For this sample there are approximately 12,000 clones; about 72% appear just once. Together, the top ten hold under 9.5% of the sample.

Sequencing used CD4+ T cells from PBMCs cultured with SARS-CoV-2 spike peptides, obtained after COVID-19 vaccination. The sample's cell subset or site, from its label and the paper: SARS-CoV-2 spike overlapping peptide pool stimulation. Recombination joined TRBV19 with TRBJ2-3, and 13 junctional nucleotides match TRBD2. The receptor comes from a human donor who received a COVID-19 vaccine. The CDR3: CASSRGLAGRNTQYF. The sequenced DNA: TGTGCCAGTAGTAGGGGACTAGCGGGGAGGAATACGCAGTATTTT. Joined to the reference TRBV19 and TRBJ2-3 proteins, this CDR3 gives the full variable domain: DGGITQSPKYLFRKEGQNVTLSCEQNLNHDAMYWYRQDPGQGLRLIYYSQIVNDFQKGDIAEGYSVSREKKESFPLTVTSAQKNPTAFYLCASSRGLAGRNTQYFGPGTRLTVL.